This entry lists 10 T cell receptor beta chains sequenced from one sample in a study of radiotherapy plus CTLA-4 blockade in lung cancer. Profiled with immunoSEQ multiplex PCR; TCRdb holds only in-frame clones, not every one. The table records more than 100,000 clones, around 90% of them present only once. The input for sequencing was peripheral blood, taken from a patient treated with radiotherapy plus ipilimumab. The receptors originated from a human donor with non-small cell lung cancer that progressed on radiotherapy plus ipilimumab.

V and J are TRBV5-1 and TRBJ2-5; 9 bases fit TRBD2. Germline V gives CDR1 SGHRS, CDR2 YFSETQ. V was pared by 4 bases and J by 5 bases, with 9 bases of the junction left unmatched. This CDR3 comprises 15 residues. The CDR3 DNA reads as TGCGCCAGCAGCAAATTAGCGGGAGACGGGGAGACCCAGTACTTC. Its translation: CASSKLAGDGETQYF.

The CDR3 sequence: CASSSGTGGNYGYTF. The DNA for the CDR3 is TGTGCCAGCAGTTCCGGGACAGGGGGCAACTATGGCTACACCTTC. The chain has TRBV6-1 and TRBJ1-2; 12 bases align to TRBD1. The length of the CDR3 is 15 residues. Germline V lookup: CDR1 MNHNS, CDR2 SASEGT. The junction had 3 bases not matched to a gene; V was cut back by 5 bases and J by 2 bases.

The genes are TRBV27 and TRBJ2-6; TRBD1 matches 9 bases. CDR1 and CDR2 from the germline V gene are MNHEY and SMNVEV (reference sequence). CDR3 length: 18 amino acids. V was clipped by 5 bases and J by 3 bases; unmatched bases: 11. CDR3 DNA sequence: TGTGCCAGCAGTCCAGTCGGGACAGGGTTGGGTGGGGCCAACGTCCTGACTTTC. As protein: CASSPVGTGLGGANVLTF.

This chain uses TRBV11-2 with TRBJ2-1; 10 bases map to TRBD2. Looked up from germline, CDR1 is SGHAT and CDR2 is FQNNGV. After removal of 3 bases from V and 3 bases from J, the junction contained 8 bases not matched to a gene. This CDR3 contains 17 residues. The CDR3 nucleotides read TGTGCCAGCAGCTTCGGCACTAGCGGGGCTTTCTACAATGAGCAGTTCTTC. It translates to CASSFGTSGAFYNEQFF.

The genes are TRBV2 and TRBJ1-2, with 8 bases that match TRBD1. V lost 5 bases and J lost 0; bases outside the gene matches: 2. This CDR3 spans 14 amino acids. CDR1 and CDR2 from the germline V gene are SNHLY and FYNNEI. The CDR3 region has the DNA TGTGCCAGCAGTCAGGGGGCTGCTAACTATGGCTACACCTTC. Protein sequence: CASSQGAANYGYTF.

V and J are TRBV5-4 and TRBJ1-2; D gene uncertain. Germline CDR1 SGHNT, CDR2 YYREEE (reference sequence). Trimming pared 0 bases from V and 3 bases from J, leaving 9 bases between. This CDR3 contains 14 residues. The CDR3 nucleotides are TGTGCCAGCAGCTTGGAAGTTGGTGACTATGGCTACACCTTC. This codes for CASSLEVGDYGYTF.

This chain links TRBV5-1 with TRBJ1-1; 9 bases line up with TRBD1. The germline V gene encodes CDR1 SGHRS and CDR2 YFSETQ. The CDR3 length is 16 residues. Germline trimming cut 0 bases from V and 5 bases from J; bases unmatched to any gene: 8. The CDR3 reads CASSLEGQGGGTEAFF. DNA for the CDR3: TGCGCCAGCAGCTTGGAGGGACAGGGAGGGGGAACTGAAGCTTTCTTT.

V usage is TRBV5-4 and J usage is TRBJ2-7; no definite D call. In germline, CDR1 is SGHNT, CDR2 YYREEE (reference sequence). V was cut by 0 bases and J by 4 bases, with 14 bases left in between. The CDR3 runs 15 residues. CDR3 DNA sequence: TGTGCCAGCAGCTTGGGGCCAGCCAGCTCTTACGAGCAGTACTTC. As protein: CASSLGPASSYEQYF. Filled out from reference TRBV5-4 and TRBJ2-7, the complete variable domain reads ETGVTQSPTHLIKTRGQQVTLRCSSQSGHNTVSWYQQALGQGPQFIFQYYREEENGRGNFPPRFSGLQFPNYSSELNVNALELDDSALYLCASSLGPASSYEQYFGPGTRLTVT.

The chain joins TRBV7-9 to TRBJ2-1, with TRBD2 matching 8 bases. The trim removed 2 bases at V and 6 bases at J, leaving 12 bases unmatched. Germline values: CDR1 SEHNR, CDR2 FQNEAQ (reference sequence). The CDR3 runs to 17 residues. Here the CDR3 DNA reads TGTGCCAGCAGCTTATATGCGGGAGGTCCTCTCGGCAATGAGCAGTTCTTC. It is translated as CASSLYAGGPLGNEQFF.

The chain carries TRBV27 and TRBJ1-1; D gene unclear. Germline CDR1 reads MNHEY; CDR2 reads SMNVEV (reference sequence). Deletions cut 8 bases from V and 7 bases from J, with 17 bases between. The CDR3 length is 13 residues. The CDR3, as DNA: TGTGCCAGCCGCAACTATCGCACGGTTGAAGCTTTCTTT. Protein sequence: CASRNYRTVEAFF.